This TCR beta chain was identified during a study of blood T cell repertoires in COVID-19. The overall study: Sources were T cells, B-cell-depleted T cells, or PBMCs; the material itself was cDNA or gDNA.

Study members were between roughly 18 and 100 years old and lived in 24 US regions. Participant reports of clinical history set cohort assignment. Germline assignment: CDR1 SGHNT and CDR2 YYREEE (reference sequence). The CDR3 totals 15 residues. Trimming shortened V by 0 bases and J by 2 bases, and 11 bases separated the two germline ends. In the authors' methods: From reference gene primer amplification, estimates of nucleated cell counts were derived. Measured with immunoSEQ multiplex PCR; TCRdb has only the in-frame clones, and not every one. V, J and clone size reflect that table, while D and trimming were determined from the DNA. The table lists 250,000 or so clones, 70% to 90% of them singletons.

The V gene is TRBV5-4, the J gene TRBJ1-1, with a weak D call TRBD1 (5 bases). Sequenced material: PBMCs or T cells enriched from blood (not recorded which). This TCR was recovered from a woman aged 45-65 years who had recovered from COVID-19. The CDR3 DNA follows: TGTGCCAGCAGCTTGGGGACACCATTAAACACTGAAGCTTTCTTT. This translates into CASSLGTPLNTEAFF.